The 11 T cell receptor beta chains given below trace back to one sample, sequenced in a study of T cell responses to AZD1222 COVID-19 vaccine (dated by TCRdb to the early 2020s). The method behind the library was the immunoSEQ multiplex PCR assay. Entries here come from immuneACCESS through TCRdb and include only in-frame sequences with V and J called. Some clones fail to appear in such tables; in the studies checked, an unresolved V gene covers under half of the shortfall, and the cause of the remainder is unknown. Within this sample are 140,000 to 150,000 clones, with roughly 92% of them counted one time only. Approximately 4.3% of the sample rests with the top ten. This sample's time point label indicates: about 28 days (+/-7) after the second vaccine dose. This specimen consisted of peripheral blood, obtained 28 days after the second AZD1222 dose. The receptor set was obtained from an adult who received the AZD1222 COVID-19 vaccine.

This sequence joins TRBV11-3 and TRBJ2-1, with D possibly TRBD1 on 6 matching bases. Germline CDR1 and CDR2: SGHNT and YENEEA. The CDR3 is made up of 13 amino acids. V lost 5 bases and J 6 bases, leaving 11 bases between the germline ends. CDR3: CASSLTGPNEQFF. The CDR3 DNA is TGTGCCAGCAGCCTGACAGGACCCAATGAGCAGTTCTTC.

V usage is TRBV11-2 and J usage is TRBJ2-3; D gene unclear. In germline, CDR1 is SGHAT, CDR2 FQNNGV. The CDR3 consists of 15 residues. Trimming stripped 3 bases from V and 2 bases from J, with 12 bases between. CDR3 nucleotide sequence: TGTGCCAGCAGCTTGAGGTGGGGTCCCACAGATACGCAGTATTTT. As protein: CASSLRWGPTDTQYF.

V usage is TRBV13 and J usage is TRBJ2-7; D remains ambiguous. There are 12 residues in the CDR3. Between the trimmed V and J ends, which lost 1 base and 4 bases, there was a span of 5 bases. Germline-derived CDR1 and CDR2 are PRHDT and FYEKMQ (reference sequence). The CDR3 coding sequence is TGTGCCAGCAGCTTAGCCCCATACGAGCAGTACTTC. It yields the protein CASSLAPYEQYF.

The chain combines TRBV27 with TRBJ2-1; 13 bases line up with TRBD2. V trimming: 10 bases; J trimming: 10 bases; junction bases outside the gene matches: 13. Germline loops: CDR1 MNHEY, CDR2 SMNVEV (reference sequence). The CDR3 sequence is 15 residues long. CDR3 amino acids: CATSLRGLAGVEQFF. The CDR3 DNA reads TGTGCCACTTCCCTTAGAGGACTAGCGGGAGTGGAGCAGTTCTTC.

On this clone itself: Relative to the germline gene, one junction end is altered; a read error may explain this. The rearrangement joins TRBV7-8 to TRBJ2-7, with TRBD2 as a possible D gene (6 bases). Germline lookup yields CDR1 SGHVS and CDR2 FQNEAQ. CDR3 length: 13 residues. The CDR3 nucleotides are TGTGCCAGCAGCTTAGTACTAGCTCAAGATAAGGACTTC. Translation gives CASSLVLAQDKDF.

The gene calls are TRBV7-2 and TRBJ2-2, with a possible D match to TRBD1 (6 bases). The length of the CDR3 is 14 residues. From germline, CDR1 is SGHTA and CDR2 FQGNSA. Trimming removed 6 bases from V and 8 bases from J, with 16 bases in between. The CDR3 protein is CASRFDRKRGELFF. In DNA form, the CDR3 reads TGTGCCAGCAGATTCGACAGGAAAAGGGGGGAGCTGTTTTTT.

The chain carries TRBV7-9 and TRBJ1-1, with TRBD1 matching 7 bases. V was pared by 5 bases and J by 0 bases, with 9 bases of the junction left unmatched. This CDR3 has 16 residues. Germline lookup yields CDR1 SEHNR and CDR2 FQNEAQ (reference sequence). The CDR3 region is CASSPPRGQMNTEAFF. The CDR3 DNA reads TGTGCCAGCAGCCCCCCGAGGGGGCAGATGAACACTGAAGCTTTCTTT.

Here the CDR3 reads CASSYDSYEQYF. The CDR3 bases are TGTGCCAGCAGCTATGACAGCTACGAGCAGTACTTC. This chain uses TRBV7-2 with TRBJ2-7, with a weak D call TRBD1 (5 bases). The germline V gene encodes CDR1 SGHTA and CDR2 FQGNSA. The V end was cut by 4 bases, the J end by 3 bases, with 7 bases between. This CDR3 has 12 amino acids.

This rearrangement joins TRBV5-4 to TRBJ2-5; D gene uncertain. Trimming removed 0 bases at V and 1 base at J, with 10 bases between. The CDR3 is 15 amino acids. Germline loops: CDR1 SGHNT, CDR2 YYREEE (reference sequence). The CDR3 protein is CASSLGVIGQETQYF. CDR3 in DNA: TGTGCCAGCAGCTTGGGGGTAATTGGCCAAGAGACCCAGTACTTC.

V gene TRBV7-8 combines with J gene TRBJ1-2; D is undetermined. The germline gives CDR1 SGHVS, CDR2 FQNEAQ. V gave up 1 base and J gave up 3 bases, with 9 bases separating them. CDR3 length equals 14 residues. The CDR3 spells CASSLGWFDYGYTF. CDR3 nucleotide sequence: TGTGCCAGCAGCTTAGGTTGGTTCGACTATGGCTACACCTTC.

The chain uses TRBV5-1 and TRBJ1-2; D uncertain. Germline CDR1 and CDR2: SGHRS and YFSETQ. CDR3 size: 13 residues. With 3 bases removed from V and 2 bases from J, the gap between germline ends came to 8 bases. CDR3 coding DNA: TGCGCCAGCAGCTCGGTACCCAACTATGGCTACACCTTC. Its protein is CASSSVPNYGYTF.